What follows is one T cell receptor (beta chain) and its context. Its antigen is still unknown. 5'-RACE, quantitative and with molecular barcodes, yielded the TCR beta libraries. One entry per CDR3 protein results from TCRdb running MiXCR on the 5' RACE reads. This sample has fewer than 450,000 distinct CDR3 sequences, with about a sixth found just once. These data originate in a study of CD8 T cells in ankylosing spondylitis. General observations from the study: Apparently characteristic of ankylosing spondylitis blood was a TCR beta motif (eight highly homologous variants). Earlier literature documents some of the motif variants in reactive arthritis synovial fluid and blood.

This CDR3 has 15 residues. CDR1 and CDR2 (germline): SGHTA, FQGTGA. V was pared by 5 bases and J by 2 bases, with 14 bases between. This sequence joins TRBV7-3 and TRBJ2-3; D tentatively fits TRBD1 or TRBD2 (5 bases each). The sequenced material came from blood, either unsorted or a sorted T cell fraction (not recorded which). This receptor was taken from a male donor with ankylosing spondylitis. DNA for the CDR3: TGTGCCAGCAGCGCCCATTTGGGACCCACAGATACGCAGTATTTT. It yields the protein CASSAHLGPTDTQYF.